The source of this T cell receptor (beta chain) is a study of blood T cell repertoires in COVID-19. Method: immunoSEQ multiplex PCR; TCRdb's copy keeps in-frame clones and lacks some. This table holds about 190,000 clones, around 87% found once. CDR1 is MNHEY and CDR2 is SVGEGT in the germline V gene. The CDR3 spans 14 residues. Trimming removed 1 base from V and 5 bases from J; junction bases left unmatched: 3. The source material was peripheral blood. V and J are TRBV6-2 or TRBV6-3 and TRBJ2-5; 8 bases align to TRBD1. This receptor was taken from a woman under 30 who had recovered from COVID-19. The CDR3 region is CASSYFTGGETQYF. CDR3 in DNA: TGTGCCAGCAGTTACTTCACAGGGGGGGAGACCCAGTACTTC.